This T cell receptor beta chain came from a study of blood T cell repertoires in COVID-19. Study-level background: Some COVID-19 samples were acute and others convalescent; all came from the United States, Italy and Spain. T cells, B-cell-depleted T cells, or PBMCs supplied cDNA or gDNA.

TCRdb's table, derived via immunoSEQ multiplex PCR, lists solely in-frame clones and lacks some. The sample records around 280,000 clones, approximately 86% being singletons. Trimming removed 6 bases from V and 0 bases from J, with 16 bases in between. Germline V gene data show CDR1 as KGHSY and CDR2 as FQNENV. CDR3 length: 16 residues. This receptor was obtained from a man in his 70s with acute or convalescent COVID-19. The material sequenced was peripheral blood. V and J are TRBV16 and TRBJ2-3; the D gene is possibly TRBD1 (5 bases). The CDR3 loop is CASSSRKGSSTDTQYF. In DNA form, the CDR3 reads TGTGCCAGCAGTTCCAGGAAGGGGTCTAGCACAGATACGCAGTATTTT.